What follows is one TCR beta chain and its context. The CDR3 consists of 16 residues. The record originates from a study of T cells after somatic rescue of genetic block. Clones were sequenced by immunoSEQ multiplex PCR, and TCRdb holds only the in-frame ones, with some missing. The data contain some 15,000 clones, over 70% of them singletons. Sequencing used peripheral blood mononuclear cells (PBMCs). The rearrangement joins TRBV12-2 to TRBJ2-2; TRBD1 was called by the table and not checked on the DNA. TRBV12-2 is annotated as a pseudogene. The TCR originated in a boy aged 10-17 years. This CDR3 reads CASRQPGTANTGELFF. The CDR3 region has the DNA TGTGCAAGTCGCCAACCCGGGACAGCGAACACCGGGGAGCTGTTTTTT.